This TCR beta chain was obtained from a study of blood T cell repertoires in COVID-19. Whole-study context: COVID-19 samples collected from the United States, Italy and Spain covered acute and convalescent phases.

V shed 4 bases and J 0 bases; nucleotides not matched to a gene: 5. Germline-derived CDR1 and CDR2 are SGHRS and YFSETQ. This CDR3 is built from 16 residues. Residents of about two dozen US areas, aged about 18 to 89 years, made up the participants. Participant-reported clinical history was the basis for cohort assignment. In the authors' methods: Reference gene primer amplification gave nucleated cell count estimates. This table comes from immunoSEQ multiplex PCR, and its TCRdb copy is limited to in-frame clones, with some not included. V and J calls and clone size are copied from that table; D and trimming were computed from the DNA. The sample has 300,000 to 450,000 clones, 70% to 90% seen once; the top ten hold 1% to 1.5%.

This TCR came from a man aged 25 to 40 who had recovered from COVID-19. This rearrangement joins TRBV5-1 to TRBJ2-3, with TRBD1 matching over 10 bases. The sequencing input was PBMCs or T cells enriched from blood (not recorded which). For the CDR3, the DNA is TGCGCCAGCAGCCCGGGACAGGGGACTAGCACAGATACGCAGTATTTT. It is translated as CASSPGQGTSTDTQYF.